The T cell receptor (beta chain) described here comes from a study of cytomegalovirus exposure and HLA in healthy donors (dated by TCRdb to between 2016 and 2019). For context, the study as a whole: The 500 to 800 repertoires of the first cohort and the approximately 130 validation repertoires were produced on the same platform, according to a later analysis. The study was designed to test whether signatures of past pathogen exposure could be identified by cataloging public T cell receptors. Along with the approximately 700-subject first cohort, a separate validation cohort of 120 different subjects was used. High-throughput TCR immunosequencing, statistical association of individual TCRs with disease status, and machine learning were combined to predict cytomegalovirus infection status.

Study-wide findings and limitations: The authors suggested that the approach could potentially be generalized to other disease states and immunological phenotypes. In both the original and validation cohorts, the classifier was reported to diagnose cytomegalovirus status with high specificity and sensitivity. Across donors, most TCR sequences were observed very rarely, whereas some public TCRs were present in many individuals. A few of the identified cytomegalovirus-associated TCR beta chains were confirmed in vitro to be specific for cytomegalovirus antigens. All 120 or so repertoires were used to score co-occurrence in the validation cohort in a later analysis, because that analysis had no HLA typing for the cohort. Subsequent analysis determined that TCRs grouped into clusters in the first cohort also showed a tendency toward co-occurrence across the roughly 130 validation repertoires, and approximately 94% of cluster scores exceeded 0. The study listed over 150 TCR beta chains as associated with cytomegalovirus.

As regards this clone: Its antigen is not yet known. No much larger clone is present one base from it, and per-base qualities are unavailable.

Donors formed part of the validation cohort, which comprised over a hundred subjects and was distinct from the first cohort of 666 subjects. V and J are trimmed by 5 bases and 0 bases, and the gene matches miss 6 bases of the junction. From cysteine to phenylalanine, the CDR3 is 15 amino acids long. The DNA shown is the 45-base CDR3, in frame from base 1. For CDR1 and CDR2, the germline V gene lists MDHEN and SYDVKM. Library method: the immunoSEQ multiplex PCR assay. The source study handled its data this way. To diagnose cytomegalovirus status from the catalog of TCR beta chain sequences, a statistical classification framework was built. The table comes from immuneACCESS by way of TCRdb, which keeps in-frame sequences with V and J called. Part of the clones is missing from these tables; in studies checked, under half for an unresolved V gene and the rest for unknown reasons. V, J and clone size were drawn from that table, and D and trimming were deduced from the DNA. This sample lists 250,000 to 350,000 clones; 86% were detected once. 0.7% to 0.85% of the sample is in the top ten clones.

The clonotype originates from a woman aged 18-35 years in good health and CMV-seronegative. Recombination connected TRBV28 to TRBJ1-1, with TRBD1 identical over 7 junction bases. The sequenced sample was PBMCs. The DNA sequence is TGTGCCAGCAGTGCCACACAGGGGATGAACACTGAAGCTTTCTTT. Its coded protein is CASSATQGMNTEAFF.